This T cell receptor (beta chain) was obtained from a study of cytomegalovirus exposure and HLA in healthy donors. This clone occurred a few times. Its cognate antigen is unknown. Researchers ran the PCR with 60 Vbeta and 13 Jbeta primers. Libraries were prepared by immunoSEQ multiplex PCR; TCRdb keeps only in-frame clonotypes and omits some of them. Among over 80,000 clones, about 74% were seen once, and the ten largest hold approximately 3%. Study-wide results and limits: Accounts indicate the classifier identified cytomegalovirus status with strong specificity and sensitivity.

V was clipped by 1 base and J by 4 bases, with 10 bases between them. Germline-derived CDR1 and CDR2 are MNHEY and SMNVEV (reference sequence). The CDR3 consists of 15 residues. This clonotype was sampled from a man aged 40-49 years in good health and CMV-seronegative. The sequencing input was PBMCs. The V gene is TRBV27, the J gene TRBJ2-2; D call uncertain. The CDR3, as DNA: TGTGCCAGCAGTTTATTGCGACAATCCACCGGGGAGCTGTTTTTT. Residues: CASSLLRQSTGELFF.